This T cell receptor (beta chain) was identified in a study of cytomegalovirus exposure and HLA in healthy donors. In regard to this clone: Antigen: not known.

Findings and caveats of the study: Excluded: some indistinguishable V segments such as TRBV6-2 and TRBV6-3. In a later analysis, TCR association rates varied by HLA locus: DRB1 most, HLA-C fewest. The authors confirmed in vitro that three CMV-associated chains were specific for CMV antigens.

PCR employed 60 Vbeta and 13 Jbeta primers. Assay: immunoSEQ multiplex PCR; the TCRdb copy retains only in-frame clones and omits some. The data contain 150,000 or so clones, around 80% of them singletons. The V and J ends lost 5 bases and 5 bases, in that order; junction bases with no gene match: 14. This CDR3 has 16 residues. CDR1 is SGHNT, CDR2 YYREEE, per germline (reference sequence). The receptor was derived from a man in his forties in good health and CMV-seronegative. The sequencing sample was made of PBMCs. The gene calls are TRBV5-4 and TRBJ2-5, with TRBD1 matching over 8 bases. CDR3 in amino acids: CASRPPDRDMWETQYF. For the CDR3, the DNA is TGTGCCAGCAGGCCACCGGACAGGGACATGTGGGAGACCCAGTACTTC. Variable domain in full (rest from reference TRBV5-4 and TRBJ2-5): ETGVTQSPTHLIKTRGQQVTLRCSSQSGHNTVSWYQQALGQGPQFIFQYYREEENGRGNFPPRFSGLQFPNYSSELNVNALELDDSALYLCASRPPDRDMWETQYFGPGTRLLVL.